This passage covers 29 T cell receptor beta chains from one sample sequenced in a study of post-analysis software for immune sequencing data (dated by TCRdb to between 2014 and 2017). General study outcomes and caveats: Patients showed significantly higher frequencies than controls for a handful of TRBV segments, among them TRBV5-6, TRBV5-1 and TRBV20-1.

Their antigen targets remain unknown. The protocol used for the library was PCR. The listed sequencing device is Illumina HiSeq 2500. To reduce PCR and sequencing biases, unique molecular identifiers were incorporated into the TCR beta cDNA libraries. TCRdb passed the public sequencing reads through fastp at Q25 and MiXCR, retaining productive beta sequences. Each CDR3 protein appears once, grouped with its most common genes and DNA. This sample holds roughly 580,000 distinct CDR3 sequences; 44% were observed only once. The top ten clonotypes cover roughly 1.8% of the sample. The sample consisted of blood. These receptors all come from a girl aged 5 to 17 with multiple sclerosis.

The chain is built from TRBV12-3 or TRBV12-4 and TRBJ2-1, with D tentatively TRBD2 (5 bases). The V gene lost 5 bases and the J gene lost 0 bases, with 11 bases spanning the gap. The CDR3 is made up of 15 amino acids. CDR3: CASSAGLFSYNEQFF. CDR3 nucleotides: TGTGCCAGCAGTGCCGGACTCTTCTCCTACAATGAGCAGTTCTTC.

This clonotype turned up a few times. The chain joins TRBV27 to TRBJ2-3, with 7 nucleotides matching TRBD2. Trimming at V came to 5 bases and at J to 1 base, leaving 6 bases not matched to a gene. The length of the CDR3 is 15 residues. Per the germline V gene, CDR1 is MNHEY and CDR2 is SMNVEV (reference sequence). For the CDR3, the DNA is TGTGCCAGCAGTCACAAGCGGGAAGGCACAGATACGCAGTATTTT. Translated: CASSHKREGTDTQYF.

The V gene is TRBV6-5, the J gene TRBJ1-2, with D unclear. V lost 7 bases and J 7 bases, leaving 25 bases between the germline ends. Germline V gene data show CDR1 as MNHEY and CDR2 as SVGAGI. This CDR3 contains 16 residues. The CDR3 bases are TGTGCCAGCACCACCTTCGGTCAGGCCCATCCTCCTGGCTACACCTTC. Its translation: CASTTFGQAHPPGYTF.

This clonotype showed up just once. The chain combines TRBV28 with TRBJ1-5, with 8 nucleotides matching TRBD1. The germline V gene has CDR1 MDHEN and CDR2 SYDVKM. V gave up 5 bases and J gave up 1 base; unmatched junction bases: 7. The CDR3 is made up of 16 amino acids. The CDR3 DNA is TGTGCCAGCAGTCCCCCCCGGGACAGGAGCAATCAGCCCCAGCATTTT. As protein: CASSPPRDRSNQPQHF.

Comment on this clonotype: Its ends do not fully match the called genes, so a read error is possible. The V call is TRBV12-3 or TRBV12-4, the J call TRBJ1-2, with 7 bases that match TRBD1. The CDR3 spans 14 residues. The CDR3 region is CVSRPTGVSYGYTF. The CDR3 region has the DNA TGTGTCAGCAGACCTACAGGGGTTTCCTATGGCTACACCTTC.

The chain carries TRBV9 and TRBJ1-2, with no clear D. V was pared by 5 bases and J by 1 base, with 9 bases between. The CDR3 loop spans 13 amino acids. The germline CDR1 and CDR2 sequences are SGDLS and YYNGEE. CDR3 in amino acids: CASSSPGNYGYTF. Written as DNA, the CDR3 is TGTGCCAGCAGTTCACCGGGTAACTATGGCTACACCTTC. Full variable domain (remainder filled in from reference TRBV9 and TRBJ1-2): DSGVTQTPKHLITATGQRVTLRCSPRSGDLSVYWYQQSLDQGLQFLIQYYNGEERAKGNILERFSAQQFPDLHSELNLSSLELGDSALYFCASSSPGNYGYTFGSGTRLTVV.

J is TRBJ1-1 and V is TRBV20-1; maybe TRBD1 (5 bases). Germline V gene data show CDR1 as DFQATT and CDR2 as SNEGSKA (reference sequence). Deletions cut 3 bases from V and 3 bases from J, with 14 bases between. The CDR3 sequence is 14 residues long. The CDR3 sequence: CSARSTGLHTEAFF. DNA of the CDR3: TGCAGTGCTAGGTCAACAGGCCTACACACTGAAGCTTTCTTT.

This clonotype was seen once. The rearrangement uses TRBV7-6 and TRBJ1-6; possibly TRBD1 for D (5 bases). Trimming cost V 5 bases and J 7 bases, with 15 bases left between them. Germline values: CDR1 SGHVS, CDR2 FNYEAQ. CDR3 size: 15 residues. The CDR3 reads CASSQRGVRNSPLHF. The CDR3, as DNA: TGTGCCAGCAGCCAAAGAGGGGTTCGGAATTCACCCCTCCACTTT.

The J gene is TRBJ1-5, the V gene TRBV28; 9 bases fit TRBD1. CDR1 MDHEN and CDR2 SYDVKM come from the germline V gene. The CDR3 spans 14 residues. V lost 5 bases and J lost 11; bases outside the gene matches: 10. The CDR3 coding sequence is TGTGCCAGCAGTGACAGGGGGGGACCCCTGACCCAGCATTTT. Its translation is CASSDRGGPLTQHF.

V gene TRBV12-3 or TRBV12-4 combines with J gene TRBJ2-3, with 10 positions matching TRBD2. V gave up 5 bases and J gave up 7 bases; unmatched junction bases: 9. The CDR3 length is 15 residues. The CDR3 nucleotides read TGTGCCAGCAGTCCGCTTCTAGCGGGGGTATATACGCAGTATTTT. Its protein product is CASSPLLAGVYTQYF.

The chain uses TRBV5-1 and TRBJ2-6; D is possibly TRBD2 (6 bases). V dropped 1 base and J dropped 2 bases, with 13 bases sitting between them. CDR3 length: 17 residues. From germline, CDR1 is SGHRS and CDR2 YFSETQ. CDR3 sequence (DNA): TGCGCCAGCAGCTTGTTATTCAGGGAGGCTGGGGCCAACGTCCTGACTTTC. Translated: CASSLLFREAGANVLTF.

This clonotype was seen a single time. V and J are TRBV10-3 and TRBJ2-7, with 7 positions matching TRBD1. There are 13 residues in the CDR3. Germline values: CDR1 ENHRY, CDR2 SYGVKD. V gave up 9 bases and J gave up 0 bases; unmatched junction bases: 5. The DNA for the CDR3 is TGTGCCATGAAGGGACAGAGCTCCTACGAGCAGTACTTC. Amino acid sequence: CAMKGQSSYEQYF.

This sequence joins TRBV6-5 and TRBJ2-1, with 12 positions matching TRBD2. Trimming at V came to 2 bases and at J to 7 bases, leaving 9 bases not matched to a gene. This CDR3 is built from 17 residues. Germline values: CDR1 MNHEY, CDR2 SVGAGI. The CDR3 DNA reads as TGTGCCAGCAGTTACATTAGAGGACTAGCGGGGACGAATGAGCAGTTCTTC. This translates into CASSYIRGLAGTNEQFF.

This clonotype was counted between two and nine times. The rearrangement uses TRBV15 and TRBJ2-1; 9 nucleotides match TRBD2. J lost 5 bases, V lost 0 bases, and 5 bases had no gene match. The CDR3 has 16 amino acids. The germline V gene has CDR1 LNHNV and CDR2 YYDKDF (reference sequence). This chain's CDR3 is CATSRDRGRGDNEQFF. CDR3 nucleotides: TGTGCCACCAGCAGAGACCGCGGGAGGGGTGACAATGAGCAGTTCTTC.

The chain uses TRBV12-3 or TRBV12-4 and TRBJ2-4; possible D gene TRBD2, 6 bases. The V end was cut by 3 bases, the J end by 0 bases, with 30 bases between. The CDR3 length is 22 residues. The CDR3 here is CASSFTYVGDTDWGLAKNIQYF. The CDR3 DNA sequence: TGTGCCAGCAGTTTTACGTATGTGGGAGACACCGACTGGGGACTAGCCAAAAACATTCAGTACTTC.

Only a few counts were recorded for this clonotype. This chain links TRBV6-6 with TRBJ1-6; 9 positions match TRBD1. V was pared by 9 bases and J by 10 bases, with 13 bases of the junction left unmatched. Germline CDR1 is MNHNY and CDR2 is SVGAGI (reference sequence). The CDR3 spans 15 residues. CDR3 region: CASVPNRTGVSPLHF. The CDR3, as DNA: TGTGCCAGTGTGCCGAACAGGACAGGGGTCTCACCCCTCCACTTT.

This clonotype was found a few times. This chain uses TRBV6-5 with TRBJ2-1; no reliable D call. The V gene lost 0 bases and the J gene lost 4 bases, with 25 bases spanning the gap. Germline V gene sequence: CDR1 MNHEY, CDR2 SVGAGI. The CDR3 length is 20 residues. The CDR3 here is CASSYSTKMVRDGSYNEQFF. CDR3 in DNA: TGTGCCAGCAGTTACTCGACCAAGATGGTCAGAGACGGCTCATACAATGAGCAGTTCTTC.

This clonotype was observed a few times. The V call is TRBV7-9, the J call TRBJ2-7; 7 nucleotides agree with TRBD1. With V trimmed by 5 bases and J by 6 bases, 10 bases remained unmatched. The CDR3 consists of 14 residues. Germline loops: CDR1 SEHNR, CDR2 FQNEAQ (reference sequence). For the CDR3, the DNA is TGTGCCAGCAGCATAACAGGGGCCGCGGGCGAGCAGTACTTC. Its protein is CASSITGAAGEQYF.

J is TRBJ2-1 and V is TRBV2; 13 bases match TRBD2. V shed 8 bases and J 8 bases; nucleotides not matched to a gene: 6. The CDR3 spans 14 residues. Germline V CDR1 and CDR2: SNHLY, FYNNEI. Written as DNA, the CDR3 is TGTGCCAGCCTAGGGACTAGCGGGATGGATGAGCAGTTCTTC. It yields the protein CASLGTSGMDEQFF.

This clonotype was observed a few times. The gene calls are TRBV27 and TRBJ2-2; D remains ambiguous. Germline assignment: CDR1 MNHEY and CDR2 SMNVEV (reference sequence). V was cut by 3 bases and J by 3 bases, with 5 bases left in between. The CDR3 totals 13 residues. CDR3 loop: CASSFPYTGELFF. CDR3 nucleotides: TGTGCCAGCAGTTTCCCCTACACCGGGGAGCTGTTTTTT.

A few counts support this clonotype. The chain is built from TRBV7-8 and TRBJ1-5; 10 bases are a match to TRBD1. J gave up 6 bases and V 1 base, and 3 bases lay outside the gene matches. The germline V gene has CDR1 SGHVS and CDR2 FQNEAQ. The CDR3 is 15 amino acids. The CDR3 bases are TGTGCCAGCAGCTTAGGCGGGACAGGGGTTCAGCCCCAGCATTTT. This gives the protein CASSLGGTGVQPQHF.

The DNA for the CDR3 is TGTGCCAGCAGTTTATCTTCAGTGGAAGAGACCCAGTACTTC. As protein: CASSLSSVEETQYF. V and J are TRBV27 and TRBJ2-5; D not resolved. The CDR3 consists of 14 residues. V was pared by 0 bases and J by 3 bases, with 8 bases between. Per the germline V gene, CDR1 is MNHEY and CDR2 is SMNVEV (reference sequence).

A few counts support this clonotype. V usage is TRBV6-5 and J usage is TRBJ2-7, with TRBD2 as a possible D gene (6 bases). Trimming stripped 4 bases from V and 7 bases from J, with 17 bases between. Germline V gene sequence: CDR1 MNHEY, CDR2 SVGAGI. The CDR3 contains 14 residues. The CDR3 sequence is CASSLSLKRAEQYF. DNA for the CDR3: TGTGCCAGCAGTTTAAGTTTGAAGCGGGCAGAGCAGTACTTC.

V is TRBV24-1 and J is TRBJ2-3; D not certain. The V end lost 0 bases, the J end lost 5 bases, and 17 bases lay between the germline ends. Germline V gene lookup returns CDR1 KGHDR and CDR2 SFDVKD. The CDR3 sequence is 17 residues long. CDR3 amino acids: CATSDLGIRMDEDTQYF. CDR3 DNA: TGTGCCACCAGTGATTTGGGGATAAGAATGGATGAAGATACGCAGTATTTT.

This clonotype was detected a few times. V gene TRBV3-1 combines with J gene TRBJ1-1; D ambiguous. The CDR3 contains 11 residues. Germline assignment: CDR1 LGHDT and CDR2 YNNKEL (reference sequence). V was shortened by 1 base and J by 8 bases, with 5 bases between the two germline ends. CDR3 residues: CASSQVEEAFF. DNA of the CDR3: TGTGCCAGCAGCCAAGTTGAGGAAGCTTTCTTT. The full variable domain, its missing parts supplied by reference TRBV3-1 and TRBJ1-1, is DTAVSQTPKYLVTQMGNDKSIKCEQNLGHDTMYWYKQDSKKFLKIMFSYNNKELIINETVPNRFSPKSPDKAHLNLHINSLELGDSAVYFCASSQVEEAFFGQGTRLTVV.

Concerning this clonotype itself: One end of the junction does not line up with germline, which may come from a read error. The V gene is TRBV7-3, the J gene TRBJ1-1; D is possibly TRBD1 (5 bases). The germline gives CDR1 SGHTA, CDR2 FQGTGA. The CDR3 sequence is 14 residues long. The CDR3 DNA follows: TGTGCCAGCAACTTAATGGGGCGGGACACTGAAGCTTTCTTT. Amino acid sequence: CASNLMGRDTEAFF.

V usage is TRBV29-1 and J usage is TRBJ2-1; TRBD2 is a possible D gene (6 bases). The CDR3 runs to 15 residues. The germline CDR1 and CDR2 sequences are SQVTM and ANQGSEA. The V gene lost 4 bases and the J gene lost 6 bases, with 19 bases spanning the gap. This chain's CDR3 is CSVVRIGWRGNEQFF. In nucleotides, the CDR3 is TGCAGCGTTGTTAGGATAGGATGGCGGGGCAATGAGCAGTTCTTC.

The CDR3 DNA follows: TGTGCCAGCAGTGAAGCAGGGGTCTACACAGATACGCAGTATTTT. Protein sequence: CASSEAGVYTDTQYF. V and J are TRBV2 and TRBJ2-3, with D maybe TRBD1 (5 bases). Germline V lookup: CDR1 SNHLY, CDR2 FYNNEI. CDR3 size: 15 residues. V lost 0 bases and J 2 bases, leaving 9 bases between the germline ends.

The table lists this clonotype with a few counts. V gene TRBV4-1 combines with J gene TRBJ2-7, with D unresolved. Trimming pared 0 bases from V and 2 bases from J, leaving 11 bases between. The germline CDR1 and CDR2 sequences are MGHRA and YSYEKL. This CDR3 has 15 residues. The CDR3 nucleotides read TGCGCCAGCAGCCAAGATCCAGTTCCAACCTACGAGCAGTACTTC. Translated, it gives CASSQDPVPTYEQYF.